This T cell receptor beta chain came from a study of blood T cells in healthy people across ages. CDR3 length: 15 amino acids. Combining a sample-barcoded 5' primer with a J-beta primer mix, a second PCR ran for roughly 7 to 12 cycles. One entry per CDR3 protein results from TCRdb running MiXCR on the 5' RACE reads. The sample lists 600,000 or so distinct CDR3 sequences; more than 45% were seen once. With each sample, at least 5 micrograms of total RNA were extracted. Sequences were obtained from blood. This TCR derives from a man aged 80 or over in good health. The chain has TRBV21-1 and TRBJ2-5; the table names TRBD1, a call not compared with the DNA. TRBV21-1 is an annotated pseudogene. The CDR3 nucleotides are TGTGCCAGCAGCACCGTGACAGGGTCCCAAGAGACCCAGTACTTC. Its translation is CASSTVTGSQETQYF.